Described below is a single T cell receptor (beta chain) sequence and its context. The entry originates in a study of radiation and T cells in renal cell carcinoma. For the study at large: Nephrectomy followed 15 Gy stereotactic body radiation by 4 weeks.

The germline V and J ends were trimmed by 1 base and 8 bases, with 11 bases remaining between them. The CDR3 runs to 14 residues. CDR1 MNHNS and CDR2 SASEGT come from the germline V gene. The time point here: baseline pretreatment blood. Treatment of the sample: 15 Gy SBRT to primary tumor, nephrectomy 4 weeks later. After SBRT, blood was collected at 2 and 4 weeks, plus baseline. The patient's renal cell carcinoma had clear cell pathology. TCRdb's copy holds only in-frame clones and misses some; the assay was immunoSEQ multiplex PCR. The sample has about 130,000 clones; roughly 88% are singletons. The TCR originated in a woman aged 50 to 60 with renal cell carcinoma. This specimen was blood, taken from a patient whose treatment included radiotherapy and nephrectomy. The V and J genes are TRBV6-1 and TRBJ1-4, with D unclear. Here the CDR3 DNA reads TGTGCCAGCAGTGAAGGGGCATCTAGCGAAAAACTGTTTTTT. The encoded protein is CASSEGASSEKLFF.